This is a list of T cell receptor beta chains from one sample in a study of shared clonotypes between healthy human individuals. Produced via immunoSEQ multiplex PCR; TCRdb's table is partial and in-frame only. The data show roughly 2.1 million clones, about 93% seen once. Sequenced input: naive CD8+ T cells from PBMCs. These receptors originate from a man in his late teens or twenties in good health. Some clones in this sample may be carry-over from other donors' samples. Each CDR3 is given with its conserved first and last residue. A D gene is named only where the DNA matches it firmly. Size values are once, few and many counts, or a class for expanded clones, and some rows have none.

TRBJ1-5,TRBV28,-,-,CASSIQGPRNQPQHF,TGTGCCAGCAGTATTCAGGGACCTCGCAATCAGCCCCAGCATTTT
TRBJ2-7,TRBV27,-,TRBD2,CASSFPGGEQYF,TGTGCCAGCAGTTTCCCGGGGGGCGAGCAGTACTTC
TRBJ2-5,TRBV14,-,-,CASSQDLQETQYF,TGTGCCAGCAGCCAAGATCTGCAAGAGACCCAGTACTTC
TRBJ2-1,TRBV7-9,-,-,CASSWAGASQYNEQFF,TGTGCCAGCAGCTGGGCGGGGGCGTCCCAGTACAATGAGCAGTTCTTC
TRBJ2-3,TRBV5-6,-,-,CASSLGSGDTQYF,TGTGCCAGCAGCTTGGGGAGCGGGGATACGCAGTATTTT
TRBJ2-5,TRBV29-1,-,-,CSVLFLGTQYF,TGCAGCGTTCTCTTCCTCGGGACCCAGTACTTC
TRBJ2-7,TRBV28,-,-,CASSLLDGSYEQYF,TGTGCCAGCAGTTTACTGGACGGGAGCTACGAGCAGTACTTC
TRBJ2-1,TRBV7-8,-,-,CASSLSPGDEQFF,TGTGCCAGCAGCTTGAGCCCGGGGGATGAGCAGTTCTTC
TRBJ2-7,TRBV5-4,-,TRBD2,CASSDGTSGRARYEQYF,TGTGCCAGCAGCGACGGGACTAGCGGGAGGGCCAGGTACGAGCAGTACTTC
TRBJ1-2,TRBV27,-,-,CASSFWQAGYGYTF,TGTGCCAGCAGTTTTTGGCAGGCGGGCTATGGCTACACCTTC
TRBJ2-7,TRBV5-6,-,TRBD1,CASGIGTGDYEQYF,TGTGCCAGCGGGATCGGGACAGGGGACTACGAGCAGTACTTC
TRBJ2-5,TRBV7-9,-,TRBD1,CASSFWTGDSETQYF,TGTGCCAGCAGCTTCTGGACAGGGGATTCGGAGACCCAGTACTTC
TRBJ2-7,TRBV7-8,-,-,CASSTLGRYYEQYF,TGTGCCAGCAGCACATTGGGACGGTACTACGAGCAGTACTTC
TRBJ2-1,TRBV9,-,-,CASSVDGEGYNEQFF,TGTGCCAGCAGCGTAGATGGAGAGGGATACAATGAGCAGTTCTTC
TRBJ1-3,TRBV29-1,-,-,CSVEDSDAGDKNTIYF,TGCAGCGTTGAAGACTCGGACGCCGGAGACAAAAACACCATATATTTT
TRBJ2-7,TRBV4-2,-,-,CASSQTGSGEQYF,TGTGCCAGCAGCCAAACAGGCTCTGGCGAGCAGTACTTC
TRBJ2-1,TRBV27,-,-,CASHFGVSSSYNEQFF,TGTGCCAGCCACTTCGGAGTCTCGAGCTCCTACAATGAGCAGTTCTTC
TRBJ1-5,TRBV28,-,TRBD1,CASREDRGSYQPQHF,TGTGCCAGCAGAGAGGACAGGGGCTCTTATCAGCCCCAGCATTTT
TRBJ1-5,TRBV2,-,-,CASRPAGGEPQHF,TGTGCCAGCAGGCCCGCAGGAGGGGAGCCCCAGCATTTT
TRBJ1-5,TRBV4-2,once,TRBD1,CASSQVGATGYNQPQHF,TGTGCCAGCAGCCAAGTAGGTGCGACAGGGTACAATCAGCCCCAGCATTTT
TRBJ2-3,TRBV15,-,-,CATSRGSGSTDTQYF,TGTGCCACCAGCAGAGGGAGCGGAAGCACAGATACGCAGTATTTT
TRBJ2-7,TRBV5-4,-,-,CASSSWTARPSEQYF,TGTGCCAGCAGCTCCTGGACTGCCCGTCCGTCCGAGCAGTACTTC
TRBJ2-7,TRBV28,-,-,CASSPPGAYEQYF,TGTGCCAGCAGTCCCCCGGGGGCTTACGAGCAGTACTTC
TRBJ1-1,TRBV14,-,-,CASSSQGFAEAFF,TGTGCCAGCAGCTCCCAGGGCTTCGCTGAAGCTTTCTTT
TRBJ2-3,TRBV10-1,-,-,CASSEVYGTLTDTQYF,TGCGCCAGCAGTGAGGTATACGGGACCCTCACAGATACGCAGTATTTT
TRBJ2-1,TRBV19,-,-,CASSIERSRAQGEQFF,TGTGCCAGTAGTATCGAGCGGAGTAGAGCACAGGGAGAGCAGTTCTTC
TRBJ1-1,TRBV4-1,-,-,CASSHPIGGYTEAFF,TGCGCCAGCAGCCACCCAATCGGGGGATACACTGAAGCTTTCTTT
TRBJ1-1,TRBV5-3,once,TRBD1,CARRSTGWDTEAFF,TGTGCCAGAAGGTCGACAGGGTGGGACACTGAAGCTTTCTTT
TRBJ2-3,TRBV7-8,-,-,CASSLGGSTGADTQYF,TGTGCCAGCAGCTTAGGGGGATCTACGGGGGCAGATACGCAGTATTTT
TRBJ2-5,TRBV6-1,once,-,CASSDPQGEPQETQYF,TGTGCCAGCAGTGATCCCCAGGGAGAACCCCAGGAGACCCAGTACTTC
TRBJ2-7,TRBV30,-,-,CAWSPTGGGNEQYF,TGTGCCTGGAGTCCTACAGGGGGGGGTAACGAGCAGTACTTC
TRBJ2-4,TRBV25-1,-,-,CASSDVRGVAKNIQYF,TGTGCCAGCAGTGATGTCAGGGGAGTAGCCAAAAACATTCAGTACTTC
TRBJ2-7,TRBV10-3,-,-,CAISGTKEDEQYF,TGTGCCATCAGTGGCACCAAGGAGGACGAGCAGTACTTC
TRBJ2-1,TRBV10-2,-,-,CASSGGGYNEQFF,TGCGCCAGCAGTGGTGGTGGGTACAATGAGCAGTTCTTC
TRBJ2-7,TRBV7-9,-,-,CASSSGLTYEQYF,TGTGCCAGCAGCTCAGGGTTAACCTACGAGCAGTACTTC
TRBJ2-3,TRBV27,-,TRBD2,CASSPGLAGGVTDTQYF,TGTGCCAGCAGTCCGGGACTAGCGGGAGGGGTCACAGATACGCAGTATTTT
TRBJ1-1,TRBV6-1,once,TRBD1,CASSETGGPRTEAFF,TGTGCCAGCAGTGAAACAGGGGGCCCGCGGACTGAAGCTTTCTTT
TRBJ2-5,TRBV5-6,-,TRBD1,CASTGTGSMETQYF,TGTGCCAGCACTGGGACAGGGAGCATGGAGACCCAGTACTTC
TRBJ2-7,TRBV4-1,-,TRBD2,CASSQTGLAVLSYEQYF,TGCGCCAGCAGCCAAACGGGACTAGCTGTCCTCTCCTACGAGCAGTACTTC
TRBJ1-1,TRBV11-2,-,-,CASRGGRSTEAFF,TGTGCCAGCCGGGGGGGGCGCAGCACTGAAGCTTTCTTT
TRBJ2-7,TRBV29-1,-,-,CSVEFGQSYEQYF,TGCAGCGTTGAATTTGGGCAATCCTACGAGCAGTACTTC
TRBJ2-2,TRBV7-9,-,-,CASTPKGNQVGELFF,TGTGCCAGCACGCCCAAGGGGAATCAGGTCGGGGAGCTGTTTTTT
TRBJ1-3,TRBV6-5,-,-,CASSLLVGNTIYF,TGTGCCAGCAGTCTGCTGGTTGGAAACACCATATATTTT
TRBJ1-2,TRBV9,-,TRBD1,CASSVSRDRGGYGYTF,TGTGCCAGCAGCGTAAGCCGGGACAGGGGAGGCTATGGCTACACCTTC
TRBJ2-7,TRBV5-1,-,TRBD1,CASSSGTGVTDYEQYF,TGCGCCAGCAGCTCCGGGACAGGGGTTACTGACTACGAGCAGTACTTC
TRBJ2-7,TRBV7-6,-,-,CASSFTGSSYEQYF,TGTGCCAGCAGCTTCACAGGGAGCTCCTACGAGCAGTACTTC